This TCR beta chain was recovered during a study of graft-versus-host responses after intestinal transplantation. As to this clone: As yet, its antigen is unknown.

Clones were sequenced by immunoSEQ multiplex PCR, and TCRdb holds only the in-frame ones, with some missing. The data show over 45,000 clones, 70% to 90% seen once. Overall study results and limits: Recipient marrow contained GvH clones, some of which appeared first in ileum or blood.

Trimming cost V 1 base and J 6 bases; bases outside gene matches: 7. The CDR3 consists of 15 residues. Germline V gives CDR1 SEHNR, CDR2 FQNEAQ (reference sequence). J is TRBJ1-1 and V is TRBV7-9, with 8 bases matching TRBD1. The receptor comes from a human patient who received an intestinal transplant, so some T cells may come from the graft donor. Source: PBMCs, taken 26 days after transplant. The CDR3 sequence: CASSLGVRGRSEAFF. The CDR3 nucleotides read TGTGCCAGCAGCTTAGGTGTCAGGGGGCGGTCTGAAGCTTTCTTT. Full variable domain (outside the CDR3, taken from reference TRBV7-9 and TRBJ1-1): DTGVSQNPRHKITKRGQNVTFRCDPISEHNRLYWYRQTLGQGPEFLTYFQNEAQLEKSRLLSDRFSAERPKGSFSTLEIQRTEQGDSAMYLCASSLGVRGRSEAFFGQGTRLTVV.